This T cell receptor beta chain was documented in a study of blood T cell repertoires in COVID-19. Study summary: Material from acute and convalescent COVID-19 was sourced from the United States, Italy and Spain. T cells, B-cell-depleted T cells, or PBMCs provided the cDNA or gDNA that served as material.

The CDR3 has 16 amino acids. The germline CDR1 and CDR2 sequences are LGHDT and YNNKEL (reference sequence). The V gene end was trimmed by 2 bases and the J gene end by 3 bases; junction bases not matched to a gene: 7. The sample holds one count of this clone. Per the authors' pipeline: The authors estimated nucleated cell counts from reference gene primer amplification. Clones were sequenced by immunoSEQ multiplex PCR, and TCRdb holds only the in-frame ones, with some missing. That table furnishes V, J and clone size, whereas the DNA furnished D and trimming. The sample carries about 160,000 clones, roughly four fifths recorded once.

V is TRBV3-1 (or the pseudogene TRBV3-2) and J is TRBJ2-1; 7 positions agree with TRBD1. This receptor was obtained from a man aged 60-69 years with active or convalescent COVID-19. Sequenced input: peripheral blood. This chain's CDR3 is CASSQRGQENYNEQFF. The CDR3 DNA reads as TGTGCCAGCAGCCAAAGGGGGCAGGAAAACTACAATGAGCAGTTCTTC.